The following is a TCR beta chain sequence with its context. The junction shows a germline mismatch at one end, possibly a read error. Enrollees, about 18 to 100 years old, lived in 20 to 25 US areas. Cohorts were assigned according to the clinical history that participants reported. Shortly before study entry, within 2 weeks, exposed participants had met a COVID-19 case. The source of the sample is a study of blood T cell repertoires in COVID-19. CDR3 length: 19 amino acids. Original analysis: How many nucleated cells were present was estimated from reference gene primer amplification. The method was immunoSEQ multiplex PCR; TCRdb's version includes in-frame clones alone and lacks a portion of them. Clone size and V and J calls were adopted from that table, with D and trimming inferred from the DNA. The sample has about 370,000 clones; approximately 91% are singletons.

Sequences were obtained from PBMCs or T cells enriched from blood (not recorded which). This TCR was sampled from a woman in her thirties or forties who had been exposed to COVID-19. The V call is TRBV23-1, the J call TRBJ1-5; 9 nucleotides agree with TRBD1. TRBV23-1 is marked as an open reading frame, function uncertain. The DNA of the CDR3 is TGCGCCAGCACTCAATTGGTCCCGGGACAGGGACAAGGTGATCAGCCCCAGCATTTT. It yields the protein CASTQLVPGQGQGDQPQHF.